This entry concerns a single TCR beta chain. This entry comes from a study of shared T cell receptors in the human thymus. Germline CDR1 GTSNPN, CDR2 SVGIG (reference sequence). The CDR3 contains 17 residues. V gave up 1 base and J gave up 2 bases; unmatched junction bases: 7. Generated by immunoSEQ multiplex PCR, the TCRdb table keeps only in-frame clones and is missing some. The sample gives approximately 490,000 clones, around 78% of which show up once; more than 0.01% is in the top ten. This sample also appeared in a second study, on human thymus T cells.

The receptor was derived from a boy under two years old with a congenital heart defect. The J gene is TRBJ1-5, the V gene TRBV30; 11 bases line up with TRBD1. Sequenced input: thymocytes. CDR3 sequence reads: CAWSGTGGEGGNQPQHF. As DNA, the CDR3 is TGTGCCTGGAGTGGGACAGGGGGCGAGGGGGGCAATCAGCCCCAGCATTTT.